The 16 T cell receptor beta chains reported below all come from one sample, sequenced in a study of T cell responses to AZD1222 COVID-19 vaccine. Data came from immunoSEQ multiplex PCR; TCRdb stores just in-frame clones and leaves some out. In the table there are approximately 35,000 clones, 80% to 90% of which are singletons. The sequencing used peripheral blood, collected on day 0 of AZD1222 vaccination. The receptors come from an adult in good health.

This clone was counted once. In nucleotides, the CDR3 is TGTGCCAGCAGCAGACAGGGGGCGGAGGGCTACACCTTC. This encodes CASSRQGAEGYTF. The chain has TRBV5-4 and TRBJ1-2, with 10 bases that match TRBD1. The CDR3 runs to 13 residues. V trimming: 4 bases; J trimming: 8 bases; junction bases outside the gene matches: 5. Germline loops: CDR1 SGHNT, CDR2 YYREEE (reference sequence).

The chain has TRBV11-2 and TRBJ2-1, with a possible D match to TRBD2 (5 bases). Germline assignment: CDR1 SGHAT and CDR2 FQNNGV. Trimming pared 1 base from V and 9 bases from J, leaving 10 bases between. This CDR3 has 13 amino acids. CDR3 bases: TGTGCCAGCAGCTTAGGGGGAGTTGGTGAGCAGTTCTTC. It yields the protein CASSLGGVGEQFF.

This clone was counted between two and nine times. The CDR3 spells CASSSRVNSYNEQFF. CDR3 coding DNA: TGTGCCAGCAGTTCTCGGGTAAACTCCTACAATGAGCAGTTCTTC. The rearrangement joins TRBV6-2 or TRBV6-3 to TRBJ2-1; the D is unclear. This CDR3 is 15 amino acids long. Deletions cut 4 bases from V and 0 bases from J, with 10 bases between. Germline values: CDR1 MNHEY, CDR2 SVGEGT.

The chain uses TRBV7-9 and TRBJ1-4, with 10 bases matching TRBD1. The CDR3 is 14 amino acids. J was trimmed by 7 bases and V by 5 bases; bases with no gene match: 4. The V gene's germline CDR1 is SEHNR and CDR2 FQNEAQ (reference sequence). The CDR3 loop is CASSPGQGGEKLFF. Here the CDR3 DNA reads TGTGCCAGCAGCCCCGGACAGGGGGGTGAAAAACTGTTTTTT. Full variable domain (missing parts from reference TRBV7-9 and TRBJ1-4): DTGVSQNPRHKITKRGQNVTFRCDPISEHNRLYWYRQTLGQGPEFLTYFQNEAQLEKSRLLSDRFSAERPKGSFSTLEIQRTEQGDSAMYLCASSPGQGGEKLFFGSGTQLSVL.

This chain uses TRBV4-1 with TRBJ1-5; D gene ambiguous. This CDR3 is 15 amino acids long. V was trimmed by 1 base and J by 1 base, leaving 8 bases between them. Germline V CDR1 and CDR2: MGHRA, YSYEKL. The CDR3 region is CASSQGPTSNQPQHF. DNA for the CDR3: TGCGCCAGCAGCCAAGGTCCGACAAGCAATCAGCCCCAGCATTTT.

The chain joins TRBV11-2 to TRBJ2-6; D unclear. Germline loops: CDR1 SGHAT, CDR2 FQNNGV. This CDR3 spans 16 amino acids. V lost 5 bases and J lost 0, with 11 bases in between. As DNA, the CDR3 is TGTGCCAGCAGCCGAGGTCCGATCTCTGGGGCCAACGTCCTGACTTTC. Its protein product is CASSRGPISGANVLTF.

The chain uses TRBV7-9 and TRBJ1-1; D uncertain. This CDR3 region has 12 residues. Germline V CDR1 and CDR2: SEHNR, FQNEAQ (reference sequence). Trimming shortened V by 2 bases and J by 7 bases, and 8 bases separated the two germline ends. The CDR3 loop reads CASSLNLNEAFF. The CDR3 nucleotides are TGTGCCAGCAGCTTAAATCTGAATGAAGCTTTCTTT. Variable domain in full (rest from reference TRBV7-9 and TRBJ1-1): DTGVSQNPRHKITKRGQNVTFRCDPISEHNRLYWYRQTLGQGPEFLTYFQNEAQLEKSRLLSDRFSAERPKGSFSTLEIQRTEQGDSAMYLCASSLNLNEAFFGQGTRLTVV.

The J gene is TRBJ2-2, the V gene TRBV11-2; D assignment may be TRBD1 or TRBD2 (6 bases each). Per the germline V gene, CDR1 is SGHAT and CDR2 is FQNNGV. The CDR3 runs to 15 residues. V dropped 1 base and J dropped 5 bases, with 11 bases sitting between them. CDR3 sequence (DNA): TGTGCCAGCAGCTTAGGAGGAGGGGGGACCGGGGAGCTGTTTTTT. Protein sequence: CASSLGGGGTGELFF.

The chain is built from TRBV12-3 or TRBV12-4 and TRBJ2-7; no clear D. V gave up 0 bases and J gave up 4 bases, with 7 bases separating them. CDR3 length: 13 amino acids. CDR3 loop: CASSLAPVYEQYF. In DNA form, the CDR3 reads TGTGCCAGCAGTTTAGCGCCGGTTTACGAGCAGTACTTC.

The chain is built from TRBV5-5 and TRBJ2-1, with 11 positions matching TRBD2. The junction had 10 bases not matched to a gene; V was cut back by 0 bases and J by 8 bases. The CDR3 sequence is 17 residues long. Looked up from germline, CDR1 is SGHKS and CDR2 is YYEKEE (reference sequence). CDR3 nucleotide sequence: TGTGCCAGCAGCTTGGACGAAACTAGCGGGAGATTCTATGAGCAGTTCTTC. Residues: CASSLDETSGRFYEQFF.

The rearrangement joins TRBV7-8 to TRBJ1-3; no clear D. Trimming shortened V by 5 bases and J by 0 bases, and 11 bases separated the two germline ends. This CDR3 region has 15 residues. CDR1 is SGHVS, CDR2 FQNEAQ, per germline. CDR3 bases: TGTGCCAGCAGCCCGGACTCCAGCTCTGGAAACACCATATATTTT. It is translated as CASSPDSSSGNTIYF.

The chain carries TRBV7-2 and TRBJ2-7; 9 nucleotides match TRBD2. CDR3 length: 15 amino acids. CDR1 is SGHTA, CDR2 FQGNSA, per germline. The V gene end was trimmed by 6 bases and the J gene end by 4 bases; junction bases not matched to a gene: 10. The CDR3 DNA reads as TGTGCCAGCAGTCGACTAGCGGCCCCGGGGTACGAGCAGTACTTC. As protein: CASSRLAAPGYEQYF.

The chain uses TRBV6-5 and TRBJ2-1; TRBD2 might be the D (6 bases). This CDR3 contains 14 residues. V was trimmed by 7 bases and J by 5 bases, leaving 15 bases between them. The V gene's germline CDR1 is MNHEY and CDR2 SVGAGI. The CDR3 sequence: CASTQGAGNNEQFF. CDR3 coding DNA: TGTGCCAGCACCCAAGGGGCGGGGAACAATGAGCAGTTCTTC.

This clone was detected once. The rearrangement uses TRBV18 and TRBJ1-1, with TRBD1 as a possible D gene (6 bases). The CDR3 runs 14 residues. V lost 1 base, J lost 3 bases, and 9 bases lay in between. Per the germline V gene, CDR1 is KGHSH and CDR2 is LQKENI. The CDR3 region is CASSPLAGDTEAFF. The CDR3 bases are TGTGCCAGCTCACCACTGGCAGGGGACACTGAAGCTTTCTTT.

The chain joins TRBV6-2 or TRBV6-3 to TRBJ2-5, with a possible D match to TRBD2 (5 bases). Germline V CDR1 and CDR2: MNHEY, SVGEGT. V lost 1 base and J 9 bases, leaving 18 bases between the germline ends. The CDR3 contains 15 residues. The CDR3 spells CASSYFFEGRVSQYF. Here the CDR3 DNA reads TGTGCCAGCAGTTACTTCTTCGAGGGCCGGGTGTCCCAGTACTTC.

V is TRBV6-5 and J is TRBJ2-7; TRBD1 aligns across 9 bases. This CDR3 spans 14 amino acids. Germline CDR1 is MNHEY and CDR2 is SVGAGI. V trimming: 8 bases; J trimming: 5 bases; junction bases outside the gene matches: 10. This CDR3 is CASGAGQGLDEQYF. The CDR3, as DNA: TGTGCCAGCGGGGCTGGACAGGGGTTAGACGAGCAGTACTTC.